This TCR beta chain appears in the sequencing data of a study of tissue T cells after allogeneic stem cell transplantation (dated by TCRdb to between 2020 and 2023). The study in broad terms: When multiple samples of a tissue existed, pathologist review of H&E sections prioritized samples with histologically apparent lymphocytes for sequencing. TCR beta repertoires were profiled across many tissues obtained from research autopsies of patients with and without GVHD, as well as in mouse models of GVHD. The human arm was a prospective observational study without blinding or randomization.

What the work shows at the level of the full study, not this receptor alone: Blood samples were not available from the non-GVHD comparator patients. Sampling depth was acknowledged as a limitation, and the patient cohort was both small and clinically heterogeneous. Which tissue TCRs were alloreactive or antigen-specific was not determined in the study, and some of the clones might have been host cells that persisted. Within patients, how anatomically similar tissues were was a major factor shaping TCR repertoire composition, regardless of disease or transplant status. Not many T cell clones showed up in more than one patient, yet clustering based on motifs uncovered repertoire signatures that were shared across patients in a tissue-specific way. In both patients and mice, T cells from blood and spleen picked up only a limited part of the TCR repertoire that was detected in tissues.

The CDR3 starts with the cysteine, ends with the phenylalanine, and has 11 residues. Of all the DNA, just the CDR3 is kept, 33 bases in frame from base 1. CDR1 and CDR2, per the germline V gene (reference sequence), are GTSNPN and SVGIG. Trimming removed 4 bases from V and 7 bases from J, leaving 8 bases between the germline ends. The sample's time point label is to be understood as: human tissue collected at research (rapid) autopsy. Three non-HCT comparator patients with other cancers, who had at least five GI tract samples and no known GI disease at death, were retrospectively selected. After a median post-mortem interval of about 9.8 hours, the autopsy tissues collected included GI sites spanning esophagus to rectum, along with liver, skin and lymphoid organs including spleen. Autopsy specimens were bisected, with one portion flash-frozen in liquid nitrogen and the rest formalin-fixed; GI outer muscle layers were removed. To extract genomic DNA from frozen tissues, either the Mag-Bind Blood & Tissue DNA HDQ 96 Kit on a Chemagic 360 or the DNeasy Blood & Tissue Kit was used. Because of concern about red blood cell contamination, the extracted DNA went through further purification with the Genomic DNA Clean & Concentrator-25 kit.

Regarding this clone: Its antigen is still unknown. The input lacks base qualities; no much larger clone sits a single base away.

Library generation was performed with the immunoSEQ multiplex PCR assay. Adaptive Biotechnologies performed the TCRbeta CDR3 sequencing at survey depth and reported CDR3 sequences, V/J genes, productive frequency and template counts. Amplification of TCR beta CDR3 regions started from genomic DNA instead of RNA. From the authors' description of their analysis: Jensen-Shannon divergence was used to quantify pairwise repertoire overlap between tissues, with a value of 1 indicating complete divergence and a value of 0 indicating identical repertoires. Tissues were clustered by single-linkage agglomerative hierarchical clustering of pairwise JSD values, and the clustering results were displayed as dendrograms. All patient samples were analyzed with GLIPH2 using simulation_depth 1000, kmer_min_depth 3 and cdr3_length_cutoff 8, and only groups containing more than two unique CDR3s were kept. A standardized tissue-overlap score extrapolated Jaccard GLIPH-group overlap across patients to a standard repertoire size of 1000 clones. Associations of diversity with clinical or experimental variables used linear mixed-effect models with tissue fixed effects and individual random effects. Imported from immuneACCESS, the table was reduced by TCRdb to in-frame sequences with V and J called. These copies leave out some clones; in studies compared against another copy, an unresolved V gene accounts for under half, and the cause of the remainder is not known. Clone size and V and J calls were adopted from that table, with D and trimming inferred from the DNA. The sample data list 5,000 to 6,500 clones, and just under 70% of these were observed just once. The top ten clones comprise 25% to 30% of the sample.

Recombination linked TRBV30 to TRBJ2-1; the D gene is perhaps TRBD2, from 5 matching bases. This TCR came from a woman between 18 and 49 years old with breast cancer. The sample consisted of tissue from the stomach, taken at autopsy. The DNA reads TGTGCCTGGACCGGACTTAATGAGCAGTTCTTC. Its protein product is CAWTGLNEQFF.